The rows below give T cell receptor beta chains drawn from one sample of a study of blood T cell repertoires in COVID-19. This table comes from immunoSEQ multiplex PCR, and its TCRdb copy is limited to in-frame clones, with some not included. The profile shows more than 75,000 clones, approximately 78% of them singletons. Input material: peripheral blood. These receptors all stem from a man in his fifties or sixties with acute or convalescent COVID-19. Each CDR3 is given with its conserved first and last residue. Fields, in order: CDR3 protein, CDR3 DNA, J gene, V gene, D gene, clone size. D genes are given only for firm matches. Clone size, where shown, is once, few, many, or a class for clones that have expanded.

CATSDTGTGGRNEQFF	TGTGCCACCAGTGATACTGGGACAGGGGGGAGGAATGAGCAGTTCTTC	TRBJ2-1	TRBV24-1	TRBD1	NA
CASSPLAGGPNEQFF	TGCGCCAGCAGCCCCCTAGCGGGAGGGCCAAATGAGCAGTTCTTC	TRBJ2-1	TRBV4-3	TRBD2	NA
CASSSREGETQYF	TGTGCCAGCAGTTCTAGGGAGGGAGAGACCCAGTACTTC	TRBJ2-5	TRBV27	TRBD2	NA
CASSQHGGKNTGELFF	TGTGCCAGCAGCCAACACGGGGGAAAGAACACCGGGGAGCTGTTTTTT	TRBJ2-2	TRBV3-1/TRBV3-2	NA	NA
CASSPLPGATGELFF	TGTGCCAGCAGCCCACTCCCTGGGGCCACCGGGGAGCTGTTTTTT	TRBJ2-2	TRBV7-2	NA	NA
CASGGAHEQYF	TGTGCCAGCGGGGGGGCCCACGAGCAGTACTTC	TRBJ2-7	TRBV18	NA	NA
CASSPGTVYGYTF	TGTGCCAGCAGCCCCGGGACAGTTTATGGCTACACCTTC	TRBJ1-2	TRBV3-1/TRBV3-2	TRBD1	NA
CASSMIAGFGQPQHF	TGTGCCAGTAGTATGATTGCAGGGTTTGGTCAGCCCCAGCATTTT	TRBJ1-5	TRBV19	NA	NA
CASSLTDWGEQYF	TGTGCCAGCAGCTTAACGGACTGGGGCGAGCAGTACTTC	TRBJ2-7	TRBV7-9	NA	NA
CASTQQGASTEAFF	TGTGCCAGCACCCAACAGGGGGCGTCAACTGAAGCTTTCTTT	TRBJ1-1	TRBV6-5	TRBD1	NA
CASSLSREQYF	TGTGCCAGCAGTTTATCCCGCGAGCAGTACTTC	TRBJ2-7	TRBV28	NA	NA
CASSYPTGTATSGNTIYF	TGTGCCAGCAGTTACCCAACGGGGACTGCGACCTCTGGAAACACCATATATTTT	TRBJ1-3	TRBV6-2/TRBV6-3	NA	NA
CASRKTGGVNTEAFF	TGTGCCAGCAGGAAAACAGGGGGAGTAAACACTGAAGCTTTCTTT	TRBJ1-1	TRBV6-4	TRBD1	NA
CASSQGRGANYGYTF	TGTGCCAGCAGCCAAGGACGGGGGGCGAACTATGGCTACACCTTC	TRBJ1-2	TRBV11-2	NA	NA
CASSPQGYNEQFF	TGCGCCAGCAGCCCGCAGGGGTACAATGAGCAGTTCTTC	TRBJ2-1	TRBV4-3	NA	once
CATSREARIGGYTF	TGTGCCACCAGCAGAGAGGCGAGGATCGGTGGCTACACCTTC	TRBJ1-2	TRBV15	NA	NA
CASSLQTGYWETQYF	TGTGCCAGCAGCTTACAGACGGGTTACTGGGAGACCCAGTACTTC	TRBJ2-5	TRBV7-6	NA	NA
CASSYSVGFQGPNTEAFF	TGTGCCAGCAGTTACTCGGTCGGGTTTCAGGGTCCTAACACTGAAGCTTTCTTT	TRBJ1-1	TRBV6-2/TRBV6-3	NA	NA
CASGSGTGATGELFF	TGTGCTAGTGGATCCGGGACAGGGGCCACCGGGGAGCTGTTTTTT	TRBJ2-2	TRBV12-5	TRBD1	medium-sized
CASSRRTGNSNQPQHF	TGTGCCAGCAGCCGACGCACAGGGAATAGCAATCAGCCCCAGCATTTT	TRBJ1-5	TRBV5-6	NA	NA
CASSTRTSQETQYF	TGTGCCAGCAGCACAAGGACATCCCAAGAGACCCAGTACTTC	TRBJ2-5	TRBV7-2	NA	NA
CATAGLANGELFF	TGTGCCACCGCGGGACTAGCAAACGGGGAGCTGTTTTTT	TRBJ2-2	TRBV28	TRBD2	NA
CASSIDSQETQYF	TGTGCCAGTAGTATAGACAGCCAAGAGACCCAGTACTTC	TRBJ2-5	TRBV19	NA	NA
CASSQHQGAFNQPQHF	TGCGCCAGCAGCCAGCACCAGGGGGCTTTCAATCAGCCCCAGCATTTT	TRBJ1-5	TRBV4-3	TRBD1	NA
CASSYLGGAREKLFF	TGTGCCAGCAGTTATTTAGGAGGGGCCAGGGAAAAACTGTTTTTT	TRBJ1-4	TRBV6-5	NA	NA
CASTGRGNQPQHF	TGTGCCAGCACTGGCAGGGGCAATCAGCCCCAGCATTTT	TRBJ1-5	TRBV28	NA	NA
CASSLDPGGNYGYTF	TGTGCCAGCAGCTTAGACCCAGGGGGGAACTATGGCTACACCTTC	TRBJ1-2	TRBV7-6	TRBD1	few
CATSVGGRSLNTEAFF	TGTGCCACCAGCGTTGGGGGCAGATCTCTGAACACTGAAGCTTTCTTT	TRBJ1-1	TRBV15	NA	NA
CASSISQGTYEQYF	TGTGCCAGTAGTATATCACAGGGGACCTACGAGCAGTACTTC	TRBJ2-7	TRBV19	TRBD1	NA
CASSQGLGLNEQFF	TGCGCCAGCAGCCAAGGACTAGGGCTTAATGAGCAGTTCTTC	TRBJ2-1	TRBV4-3	NA	few
CASSRGAGMVEQYF	TGTGCCAGCAGCCGCGGAGCAGGGATGGTCGAGCAGTACTTC	TRBJ2-7	TRBV11-2	NA	NA
CASSSPGADTQYF	TGCGCCAGCAGCTCGCCAGGCGCAGATACGCAGTATTTT	TRBJ2-3	TRBV5-1	NA	NA
CASYSGFGQETQYF	TGTGCCAGTTATAGCGGGTTCGGGCAAGAGACCCAGTACTTC	TRBJ2-5	TRBV3-1/TRBV3-2	TRBD2	NA
CASSYTGLVWDTQYF	TGTGCCAGCAGTTACACCGGACTAGTGTGGGATACGCAGTATTTT	TRBJ2-3	TRBV6-5	TRBD2	NA
CATGQGNQPQHF	TGTGCCACCGGACAGGGCAATCAGCCCCAGCATTTT	TRBJ1-5	TRBV6-5	TRBD1	NA
CASSPGESNQPQHF	TGTGCCAGCAGCCCAGGGGAAAGCAATCAGCCCCAGCATTTT	TRBJ1-5	TRBV7-2	NA	NA
CASSTVLGGRRGYTF	TGTGCCAGTAGTACCGTATTGGGGGGAAGAAGAGGCTACACCTTC	TRBJ1-2	TRBV19	NA	once
CASSLVTGVGNTIYF	TGTGCCAGCAGCTTAGTCACAGGGGTTGGAAACACCATATATTTT	TRBJ1-3	TRBV7-2	TRBD1	NA
CASSRSLTSYNEQFF	TGTGCCAGCAGTCGGTCTCTTACCTCCTACAATGAGCAGTTCTTC	TRBJ2-1	TRBV27	NA	NA
CASSLVGFSGREQYF	TGTGCCAGCAGCTTAGTGGGGTTTAGCGGGAGGGAGCAGTACTTC	TRBJ2-7	TRBV7-2	TRBD2	NA
CASSYRRASYEQYF	TGTGCCAGCAGTTATCGCAGGGCATCCTACGAGCAGTACTTC	TRBJ2-7	TRBV27	NA	NA
CASSLASRPYEQYF	TGTGCCAGCAGCTTGGCTTCCAGGCCCTACGAGCAGTACTTC	TRBJ2-7	TRBV5-4	NA	NA
CASSEAQEAGARADTQYF	TGTGCCAGCAGTGAAGCGCAGGAAGCGGGGGCCCGGGCAGATACGCAGTATTTT	TRBJ2-3	TRBV2	TRBD2	NA
CASSSYPTGIRMRTEAFF	TGTGCCAGCAGCTCCTACCCCACAGGGATACGGATGCGCACTGAAGCTTTCTTT	TRBJ1-1	TRBV14	NA	NA
CASSMSNVEKLFF	TGTGCCAGTAGTATGAGCAACGTCGAAAAACTGTTTTTT	TRBJ1-4	TRBV19	NA	NA
CASSKDINYGYTF	TGTGCCAGCAGCAAGGACATCAACTATGGCTACACCTTC	TRBJ1-2	TRBV28	NA	NA
CASSQRGQGDRLPF	TGTGCCAGCAGCCAAAGGGGACAGGGTGATCGCCTCCCTTTC	TRBJ2-7	TRBV16	TRBD1	NA
CASSPDRGVYSNQPQHF	TGTGCCAGCAGCCCGGACAGGGGCGTATATAGCAATCAGCCCCAGCATTTT	TRBJ1-5	TRBV6-2/TRBV6-3	TRBD1	NA